The clone carrying this TCR beta chain was seen repeatedly, ten times or more. This specimen belongs to a study of regulatory T cells in long-lasting Graves disease. Across the study: The definition of persistent Graves' disease was over 5 years of antithyroid drugs with positive TSH receptor antibodies.

Indicated time point: persistent/refractory GD, antithyroid drugs over 5 years with positive TRAb. Making the TCR library involved RNA that had been extracted from PBMCs. The patients were enrolled through endocrinology in Xi'an, China. Germline CDR1 is MGHDK and CDR2 is SYGVNS. V trimming: 2 bases; J trimming: 0 bases; junction bases outside the gene matches: 5. This CDR3 region has 17 residues. Construction of TCR beta libraries relied on iRepertoire HTBI primers and on Arm-PCR targeting CDR3 regions. In TCRdb, the multiplex PCR reads were re-called with MiXCR into one record per CDR3 protein. The repertoire holds roughly 400,000 distinct CDR3 sequences, with 21% as singletons.

Sequencing was performed on peripheral blood mononuclear cells (PBMCs), taken when the disease was refractory, from a patient treated with antithyroid drugs. This receptor was obtained from a female donor with Graves disease. This sequence joins TRBV25-1 and TRBJ2-3; 10 positions match TRBD1. CDR3: CASSELDRGFSTDTQYF. The CDR3 coding sequence is TGTGCCAGCAGTGAACTGGACAGGGGGTTTAGCACAGATACGCAGTATTTT.